This is a list of T cell receptor beta chains from one sample in a study of blood T cells in healthy people across ages. TCRdb re-analysed the 5' RACE reads in MiXCR, keeping a single row per CDR3 protein. The data show 700,000 to 1,000,000 distinct CDR3 sequences, with more than 40% seen just once and around 21% held by the top ten. The specimen sequenced was blood. These TCRs come from a man between 60 and 75 years old in good health. The CDR3 runs from the conserved cysteine through the conserved F or W. The order of the fields is D gene, J gene, V gene, clone size, CDR3 protein, CDR3 DNA. A D gene is named only where the DNA matches it firmly. A row's size may be missing; if present it is once, few, many or a size class.

. TRBJ2-2 TRBV15 many CATSRPTGELFF TGTGCCACCAGCAGACCCACCGGGGAGCTGTTTTTT
. TRBJ2-7 TRBV15 . CATKTDDSYEQYF TGTGCCACCAAGACCGACGACTCCTACGAGCAGTACTTC
. TRBJ2-3 TRBV12-3/TRBV12-4 . CASRFQTDTQYF TGTGCCAGCAGATTTCAGACAGATACGCAGTATTTT
. TRBJ2-7 TRBV6-2/TRBV6-3 . CASSVGDSIASYEQYF TGTGCCAGCAGTGTGGGGGATTCGATAGCGTCCTACGAGCAGTACTTC
. TRBJ1-1 TRBV29-1 once CSVFWTTTQAFF TGCAGCGTTTTTTGGACAACCACTCAGGCTTTCTTT
TRBD1 TRBJ2-2 TRBV29-1 . CSVGTAGGELFF TGCAGCGTCGGGACAGCCGGCGGGGAGCTGTTTTTT
. TRBJ2-5 TRBV20-1 . CSAREGVLQETQYF TGCAGTGCTAGAGAGGGGGTACTCCAAGAGACCCAGTACTTC
TRBD1 TRBJ1-6 TRBV13 few CASSLYRGLDSPPHF TGTGCCAGCAGCCTATACAGGGGGCTCGATTCACCCCCCCACTTT
. TRBJ2-2 TRBV3-1 . CASRRGTANTGELFF TGTGCCAGCAGGCGCGGGACAGCGAACACCGGGGAGCTGTTTTTT
. TRBJ2-7 TRBV20-1 . CSAPPGRLTCEQYF TGCAGTGCGCCGCCGGGACGGCTAACCTGCGAGCAGTACTTC
. TRBJ2-7 TRBV20-1 many CSAPTGNVASYEQYF TGCAGTGCACCTACAGGGAATGTCGCCTCCTACGAGCAGTACTTC
. TRBJ2-5 TRBV6-2/TRBV6-3 . CAREGPFQETQYF TGTGCCAGAGAAGGCCCATTTCAAGAGACCCAGTACTTC
TRBD1 TRBJ2-3 TRBV7-6 . CASSLGQGALDTQYF TGTGCCAGCAGCTTGGGACAGGGGGCCTTAGATACGCAGTATTTT
. TRBJ1-1 TRBV4-3 few CASSQDFVNTEAFF TGCGCCAGCAGCCAAGATTTCGTGAACACTGAAGCTTTCTTT
. TRBJ2-7 TRBV27 few CASSLRGATYEQYF TGTGCCAGCAGTTTACGAGGGGCCACCTACGAGCAGTACTTC
. TRBJ2-7 TRBV7-2 . CASSLAFSGSSYNEQYF TGTGCCAGCAGCTTAGCGTTTTCGGGGAGCTCCTACAATGAGCAGTACTTC
TRBD1 TRBJ2-1 TRBV6-1 . CASTGQGAWNEQFF TGTGCCAGCACCGGACAGGGGGCGTGGAATGAGCAGTTCTTC
. TRBJ1-1 TRBV27 . CASSPTGNGNTEAFF TGTGCCAGCAGCCCAACAGGGAACGGGAACACTGAAGCTTTCTTT
TRBD1 TRBJ2-4 TRBV3-1 . CASSPNFNKGAKNIQYF TGTGCCAGCAGCCCCAACTTCAACAAGGGGGCTAAAAACATTCAGTACTTC
TRBD2 TRBJ2-7 TRBV12-3/TRBV12-4 few CASSFRGTTLSGSYEQYF TGTGCCAGCAGTTTCCGGGGGACTACACTCTCGGGCTCCTACGAGCAGTACTTC
TRBD1 TRBJ2-7 TRBV4-3 . CASSLAWGTGNYEQYF TGCGCCAGCAGCCTAGCATGGGGGACAGGGAACTACGAGCAGTACTTC
. TRBJ2-3 TRBV27 once CASRRDAIRADTQYF TGTGCCAGCAGGCGGGACGCTATAAGGGCAGATACGCAGTATTTT
TRBD1 TRBJ2-5 TRBV20-1 few CSAMTGAQETQYF TGCAGTGCGATGACAGGGGCTCAAGAGACCCAGTACTTC
. TRBJ2-3 TRBV7-2 many CASSLGVSTDTQYF TGTGCCAGCAGCTTAGGAGTTAGCACAGATACGCAGTATTTT
. TRBJ2-7 TRBV12-3/TRBV12-4 few CASSLRPLATDEQYF TGTGCCAGCAGTTTAAGGCCACTAGCCACCGACGAGCAGTACTTC
. TRBJ2-3 TRBV20-1 . CSAPMVADTQYF TGCAGTGCCCCCATGGTAGCAGATACGCAGTATTTT
. TRBJ2-1 TRBV12-3/TRBV12-4 few CASSFIPWNEQFF TGTGCCAGCAGCTTCATCCCCTGGAATGAGCAGTTCTTC
. TRBJ2-7 TRBV6-1 few CASSVIRDSSYEQYF TGTGCCAGCAGTGTAATCCGGGACTCCTCCTACGAGCAGTACTTC
. TRBJ2-7 TRBV7-2 many CASSPSSGGGSYEQYF TGTGCCAGCAGCCCGAGTTCAGGAGGAGGTTCCTACGAGCAGTACTTC
. TRBJ2-5 TRBV3-1 once CASSQGITGKVAQYF TGTGCCAGCAGCCAGGGGATTACAGGGAAGGTCGCCCAGTACTTC
TRBD1 TRBJ1-2 TRBV5-5 few CASSQAGTGSGYTF TGTGCCAGCAGTCAGGCCGGGACAGGGTCTGGCTACACCTTC
TRBD2 TRBJ2-3 TRBV4-3 few CASSQAQTSGWDTQYF TGCGCCAGCAGCCAAGCTCAGACTAGCGGGTGGGATACGCAGTATTTT
. TRBJ1-3 TRBV11-2 . CASNLVGEAGNTIYF TGTGCCAGCAACTTAGTTGGGGAAGCTGGAAACACCATATATTTT
. TRBJ2-2 TRBV7-2 . CASSLGWTAGELFF TGTGCCAGCAGCTTAGGATGGACTGCCGGGGAGCTGTTTTTT
TRBD1 TRBJ2-7 TRBV27 few CASSMSRDRELGEQYF TGTGCCAGCAGTATGAGCCGGGACAGGGAGTTGGGCGAGCAGTACTTC